What follows is one T cell receptor (beta chain) and its context. Antigen unknown. J gave up 0 bases and V 0 bases, and 15 bases lay outside the gene matches. The CDR3 length is 19 residues. Germline V gene sequence: CDR1 SGHRS, CDR2 YFSETQ. These data come from a study of shared clonotypes between healthy human individuals. The study, taken as a whole, reports: Naive subsets typically showed greater estimated richness than memory subsets. Sharing of clonotypes among donors was expected to vary with sequencing depth.

This table comes from immunoSEQ multiplex PCR, and its TCRdb copy is limited to in-frame clones, with some not included. This table has approximately 2.4 million clones, under 97% appearing once. This rearrangement joins TRBV5-1 to TRBJ2-7, with 7 positions matching TRBD2. This TCR was sampled from a man younger than 35 in good health. Sequencing used naive CD4+ T cells sorted from blood. Subset meaning: CD45RA+ positively selected. This chain's CDR3 is CASSLVRLAVRGFSYEQYF. The DNA for the CDR3 is TGCGCCAGCAGCTTGGTTCGCCTAGCGGTACGGGGGTTCTCCTACGAGCAGTACTTC.